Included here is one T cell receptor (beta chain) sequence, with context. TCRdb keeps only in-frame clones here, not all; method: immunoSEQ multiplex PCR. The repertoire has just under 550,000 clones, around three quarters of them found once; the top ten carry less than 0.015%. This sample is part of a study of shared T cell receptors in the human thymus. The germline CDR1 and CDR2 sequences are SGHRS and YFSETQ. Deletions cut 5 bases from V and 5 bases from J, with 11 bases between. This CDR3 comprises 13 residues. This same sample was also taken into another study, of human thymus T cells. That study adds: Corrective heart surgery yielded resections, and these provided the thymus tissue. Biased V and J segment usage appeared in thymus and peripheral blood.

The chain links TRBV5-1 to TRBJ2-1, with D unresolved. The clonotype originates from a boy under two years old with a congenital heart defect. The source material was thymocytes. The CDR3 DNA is TGCGCCAGCAGTGGTGCGGCAGACAATGAGCAGTTCTTC. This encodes CASSGAADNEQFF.